This T cell receptor (beta chain) was retrieved from a study of cytomegalovirus exposure and HLA in healthy donors. General study results and limits: According to a later analysis, most TCR beta chains associated with CMV appeared HLA-restricted. Across donors, presence/absence analyses took sequencing depth to be roughly uniform. TCR beta chains numbering some 160 were designated cytomegalovirus-associated.

Germline CDR1 LNHDA, CDR2 SQIVND (reference sequence). The CDR3 runs to 18 residues. V lost 3 bases and J lost 0; bases outside the gene matches: 11. This PCR relied on a set of 60 Vbeta primers and 13 Jbeta primers. The repertoire was sequenced with immunoSEQ multiplex PCR; TCRdb's copy has only in-frame clones and lacks some. The repertoire holds some 120,000 clones, with 77% as singletons. Worth noting for this clone: The antigen is unknown.

The V and J genes are TRBV19 and TRBJ2-3, with 8 bases identical to TRBD1. This clonotype originated in a man aged 35-49 years in good health and CMV-seropositive. Sequences were obtained from PBMCs. This CDR3 reads CASSIPSRGQGSTDTQYF. The CDR3 coding sequence is TGTGCCAGTAGTATTCCCTCCAGGGGGCAGGGGAGCACAGATACGCAGTATTTT. The whole variable domain, filled in from reference TRBV19 and TRBJ2-3, reads DGGITQSPKYLFRKEGQNVTLSCEQNLNHDAMYWYRQDPGQGLRLIYYSQIVNDFQKGDIAEGYSVSREKKESFPLTVTSAQKNPTAFYLCASSIPSRGQGSTDTQYFGPGTRLTVL.